Listed here are 10 T cell receptor beta chains from one sample, sequenced in a study of blood T cells in healthy people across ages. For the second PCR, which ran for 7 to 11 cycles, a sample-barcoded 5' primer and a J-beta primer mix were used. TCRdb itself ran the 5' RACE reads through MiXCR, one entry per CDR3 protein. The sample yields over 500,000 distinct CDR3 sequences, about 26% seen once. These same records also appear under a second study, on T cells of mothers and their children.

The sample was blood. These receptors were obtained from a boy younger than 10 in good health.

In this sample, this clonotype turned up a few times. The gene calls are TRBV5-1 and TRBJ2-5; possibly TRBD1 for D (6 bases). Trimming left V 0 bases short and J 3 bases short, with 12 bases between. CDR1 is SGHRS and CDR2 is YFSETQ in the germline V gene. CDR3 length: 15 amino acids. CDR3 nucleotide sequence: TGCGCCAGCAGCTTGGCGGAACAGGGTGAAGAGACCCAGTACTTC. Translating it yields CASSLAEQGEETQYF.

The genes are TRBV20-1 and TRBJ1-2; tentatively, D is TRBD1 (6 bases). The CDR3 has 15 residues. V was trimmed by 6 bases and J by 8 bases, leaving 25 bases between them. CDR1 DFQATT and CDR2 SNEGSKA come from the germline V gene (reference sequence). This CDR3 is CSATTIVEGEWGYTF. CDR3 DNA: TGCAGTGCAACTACCATTGTCGAGGGGGAGTGGGGCTACACCTTC.

Concerning this clonotype: The junction and the germline gene differ at one end; a read error may be behind it. This sequence joins TRBV27 and TRBJ2-5; TRBD2 aligns across 7 bases. Germline-derived CDR1 and CDR2 are MNHEY and SMNVEV (reference sequence). This CDR3 contains 16 residues. CDR3 sequence reads: CASSTLLAGTQETQYF. CDR3 DNA: TGTGCAAGCAGTACCCTATTAGCGGGTACCCAAGAGACCCAGTACTTC.

The V gene is TRBV13, the J gene TRBJ2-4; 8 bases align to TRBD1. The length of the CDR3 is 18 residues. V lost 6 bases, J lost 0 bases, and 13 bases stayed unmatched. Germline assignment: CDR1 PRHDT and CDR2 FYEKMQ (reference sequence). Here the CDR3 DNA reads TGTGCCAGCAGACCCGGGACAGGAGGGCGCTTAGCCAAAAACATTCAGTACTTC. This encodes CASRPGTGGRLAKNIQYF.

In DNA form, the CDR3 reads TGCAGCGTCAGGACAGGGACCGGTGGAACTAATGAAAAACTGTTTTTT. This translates into CSVRTGTGGTNEKLFF. The rearrangement uses TRBV29-1 and TRBJ1-4; 8 bases align to TRBD1. The CDR3 is 16 residues long. Trimming took 6 bases from V and 1 from J; bases not matched to a gene: 10. CDR1 is SQVTM, CDR2 ANQGSEA, per germline. Full variable domain (remainder filled in from reference TRBV29-1 and TRBJ1-4): SAVISQKPSRDICQRGTSLTIQCQVDSQVTMMFWYRQQPGQSLTLIATANQGSEATYESGFVIDKFPISRPNLTFSTLTVSNMSPEDSSIYLCSVRTGTGGTNEKLFFGSGTQLSVL.

The table lists this clonotype with a few counts. Here the CDR3 reads CASTPSTQSYNEQFF. CDR3 in DNA: TGTGCCAGCACCCCATCTACTCAGAGCTACAATGAGCAGTTCTTC. V and J are TRBV7-2 and TRBJ2-1; D uncertain. The germline V gene has CDR1 SGHTA and CDR2 FQGNSA. CDR3 size: 15 residues. Trimming shortened V by 7 bases and J by 3 bases, and 16 bases separated the two germline ends.

This clonotype was found once. The V call is TRBV18, the J call TRBJ2-1; 7 positions match TRBD2. V lost 1 base to trimming and J lost 4 bases; unmatched junction nucleotides: 16. Germline V CDR1 and CDR2: KGHSH, LQKENI. The CDR3 sequence is 19 residues long. The CDR3 loop is CASSPRSPQRGDLYNEQFF. CDR3 DNA sequence: TGTGCCAGCTCACCACGTAGCCCCCAGCGGGGAGACCTTTACAATGAGCAGTTCTTC.

In DNA, the CDR3 is TGTGCCAGCAGTTTGAGTAGCGGGAGTAGCAATGAGCAGTTCTTC. It translates to CASSLSSGSSNEQFF. J is TRBJ2-1 and V is TRBV27; 9 bases map to TRBD2. The ends lost 3 bases at V and 6 bases at J; junction bases unmatched: 6. This CDR3 is 15 amino acids long. Looked up from germline, CDR1 is MNHEY and CDR2 is SMNVEV (reference sequence).

With respect to this clonotype: This may be a read error, as it is one base from a much larger clone. The V gene is TRBV29-1, the J gene TRBJ2-5, with 13 bases lining up with TRBD2. The end of the DNA aligns better with TRBJ2-7, so the J call may be wrong. Germline V gene lookup returns CDR1 SQVTM and CDR2 ANQGSEA. The CDR3 has 15 amino acids. CDR3 DNA sequence: TGCAGCGTCCGGACTAGCGGGAGTATCCCCATCGAGCAGTACTTC. The encoded protein is CSVRTSGSIPIEQYF.

The chain recombines TRBV7-2 with TRBJ1-2, with 11 positions matching TRBD1. Trimming cost V 5 bases and J 7 bases; bases outside gene matches: 9. The V gene's germline CDR1 is SGHTA and CDR2 FQGNSA. The CDR3 is 15 amino acids. CDR3: CASSRTGQGVFGYTF. The CDR3 DNA sequence: TGTGCCAGCAGCCGAACGGGACAGGGGGTATTTGGCTACACCTTC.